The 20 T cell receptor beta chains presented below share a single source sample, sequenced in a study of blood T cell repertoires in COVID-19. TCRdb keeps only in-frame clones here, not all; method: immunoSEQ multiplex PCR. Of roughly 120,000 clones listed, approximately 90% are singletons. The material sequenced was peripheral blood. The receptors originated from a human donor with active COVID-19. The donor label of this sample is uncertain.

The chain joins TRBV19 to TRBJ2-6; weak D call: TRBD1 (6 bases). Germline V gene lookup returns CDR1 LNHDA and CDR2 SQIVND (reference sequence). V shed 10 bases and J shed 1 base, with 8 bases lying between them. The CDR3 is made up of 13 amino acids. CDR3 nucleotide sequence: TGTGCCACCCAGGGGTCTGGGGCCAACGTCCTGACTTTC. Its translation is CATQGSGANVLTF.

The rearrangement joins TRBV9 to TRBJ2-2, with D hard to call. The CDR3 has 15 residues. V was cut by 1 base and J by 0 bases, with 7 bases left in between. The germline CDR1 and CDR2 sequences are SGDLS and YYNGEE. CDR3 amino acids: CASSVTSANTGELFF. The CDR3 coding sequence is TGTGCCAGCAGCGTAACCTCGGCGAACACCGGGGAGCTGTTTTTT.

As DNA, the CDR3 is TGTGCCAGCAGCTTCGGACAGGGCCACTACGAGCAGTACTTC. It translates to CASSFGQGHYEQYF. The chain uses TRBV11-2 and TRBJ2-7, with 8 bases lining up with TRBD1. Losses at the gene ends were 3 bases for V and 3 bases for J; bases not matched to a gene: 4. Germline loops: CDR1 SGHAT, CDR2 FQNNGV. The CDR3 spans 14 residues.

This clone has a single count. The chain uses TRBV28 and TRBJ1-4, with TRBD1 matching over 8 bases. The CDR3 runs 18 residues. CDR1 and CDR2 (germline): MDHEN, SYDVKM. The V gene end was trimmed by 6 bases and the J gene end by 0 bases; junction bases not matched to a gene: 12. In DNA, the CDR3 is TGTGCCAGCAGGAAGCGGACAGGGATAGTTGCAACTAATGAAAAACTGTTTTTT. Its protein is CASRKRTGIVATNEKLFF.

This chain connects TRBV7-2 to TRBJ1-2; maybe TRBD1 (6 bases). Trimming left V 4 bases short and J 5 bases short, with 11 bases between. The CDR3 totals 13 residues. Looked up from germline, CDR1 is SGHTA and CDR2 is FQGNSA. The CDR3 here is CASSSQGRYGYTF. CDR3 in DNA: TGTGCCAGCAGCTCACAGGGAAGGTATGGCTACACCTTC.

This chain uses TRBV5-4 with TRBJ1-6; D ambiguous. The length of the CDR3 is 14 residues. Looked up from germline, CDR1 is SGHNT and CDR2 is YYREEE (reference sequence). Trimming cost V 1 base and J 5 bases, with 7 bases left between them. Written as DNA, the CDR3 is TGTGCCAGCAGCTTGACAGCGGATAATTCACCCCTCCACTTT. This encodes CASSLTADNSPLHF.

V gene TRBV11-3 combines with J gene TRBJ2-5, with 10 nucleotides matching TRBD2. Trimming removed 1 base from V and 5 bases from J; junction bases left unmatched: 10. The CDR3 covers 17 residues. The germline CDR1 and CDR2 sequences are SGHNT and YENEEA. CDR3 amino acids: CASSLGRLAGVRETQYF. CDR3 sequence (DNA): TGTGCCAGCAGCTTAGGGAGGCTAGCGGGGGTTCGTGAGACCCAGTACTTC. Based on the CDR3 plus reference TRBV11-3 and TRBJ2-5, the full variable domain is EAGVVQSPRYKIIEKKQPVAFWCNPISGHNTLYWYLQNLGQGPELLIRYENEEAVDDSQLPKDRFSAERLKGVDSTLKIQPAELGDSAVYLCASSLGRLAGVRETQYFGPGTRLLVL.

The V call is TRBV19, the J call TRBJ2-7; a weak D match, TRBD2 (6 bases). The length of the CDR3 is 11 residues. Germline CDR1 reads LNHDA; CDR2 reads SQIVND (reference sequence). Trimming took off 8 bases at V and 3 bases at J, with 8 bases between the two ends. The CDR3 sequence is CASGRDYEQYF. The CDR3 nucleotides read TGTGCCAGTGGGCGGGACTACGAGCAGTACTTC.

The chain recombines TRBV12-3 or TRBV12-4 with TRBJ1-6; TRBD1 matches at 7 bases. V lost 5 bases, J lost 8 bases, and 3 bases stayed unmatched. This CDR3 has 13 residues. CDR3 protein: CASSQTGDSPLHF. CDR3 nucleotide sequence: TGTGCCAGCAGTCAAACAGGGGATTCACCCCTCCACTTT.

The rearrangement links TRBV6-2 or TRBV6-3 to TRBJ1-5; TRBD1 might be the D (5 bases). The CDR3 runs to 13 residues. Germline V gives CDR1 MNHEY, CDR2 SVGEGT. Trimming removed 5 bases at V and 6 bases at J, with 11 bases between. The CDR3 coding sequence is TGTGCCAGCAGTCGGCAGGGCGGTCAGCCCCAGCATTTT. It codes for CASSRQGGQPQHF.

This rearrangement joins TRBV28 to TRBJ1-1; weak D call: TRBD1 (5 bases). The V end lost 2 bases, the J end lost 0 bases, and 7 bases lay between the germline ends. The CDR3 is 14 amino acids. Germline V CDR1 and CDR2: MDHEN, SYDVKM. The CDR3 bases are TGTGCCAGCAGTTTAGCAGGGATGAACACTGAAGCTTTCTTT. Translating it yields CASSLAGMNTEAFF.

The chain links TRBV4-2 to TRBJ2-1, with 7 positions matching TRBD2. Germline V gene data show CDR1 as LGHNA and CDR2 as YNFKEQ. The trim removed 2 bases at V and 2 bases at J, leaving 6 bases unmatched. The CDR3 sequence is 16 residues long. CDR3 loop: CASSQLRDYPYNEQFF. DNA for the CDR3: TGTGCCAGCAGCCAACTCCGGGACTACCCCTACAATGAGCAGTTCTTC.

This clone appeared a few times. V and J are TRBV6-2 or TRBV6-3 and TRBJ1-1, with a tentative D call TRBD1 (6 bases). This CDR3 is 12 amino acids long. Germline values: CDR1 MNHEY, CDR2 SVGEGT. Trimming pared 6 bases from V and 10 bases from J, leaving 15 bases between. The CDR3 sequence: CASSGGQLGAFF. CDR3 sequence (DNA): TGTGCCAGCAGCGGTGGACAGCTCGGAGCTTTCTTT.

The chain combines TRBV28 with TRBJ2-3, with D tentatively TRBD1 (5 bases). The V gene lost 4 bases and the J gene lost 2 bases, with 13 bases spanning the gap. Germline CDR1 is MDHEN and CDR2 is SYDVKM. There are 15 residues in the CDR3. The CDR3 region has the DNA TGTGCCAGCAGTTCCTGGGGCCGGACCACAGATACGCAGTATTTT. Residues: CASSSWGRTTDTQYF.

J is TRBJ2-5 and V is TRBV9; weak D call: TRBD1 (7 bases). The germline V and J ends were trimmed by 3 bases and 10 bases, with 16 bases remaining between them. The CDR3 consists of 13 residues. Looked up from germline, CDR1 is SGDLS and CDR2 is YYNGEE. CDR3: CASSARTGEVQYF. CDR3 in DNA: TGTGCCAGCAGCGCTAGAACAGGGGAGGTCCAGTACTTC.

The chain has TRBV28 and TRBJ1-6; TRBD1 aligns across 7 bases. This CDR3 region has 17 residues. Trimming at V came to 5 bases and at J to 4 bases, leaving 11 bases not matched to a gene. Germline loops: CDR1 MDHEN, CDR2 SYDVKM. As DNA, the CDR3 is TGTGCCAGCAGTCTAGCGGGGACAGTTTCTTATAATTCACCCCTCCACTTT. Amino acids: CASSLAGTVSYNSPLHF.

The CDR3 coding sequence is TGTGCCAGCAGGGACCGTACTAGCGGGGGGGATGGGGCCAACGTCCTGACTTTC. Amino acid sequence: CASRDRTSGGDGANVLTF. This chain uses TRBV13 with TRBJ2-6, with 13 positions matching TRBD2. CDR1 PRHDT and CDR2 FYEKMQ come from the germline V gene (reference sequence). The CDR3 loop spans 18 amino acids. J lost 3 bases, V lost 6 bases, and 8 bases had no gene match.

This clone came up a few times. The V gene is TRBV4-2, the J gene TRBJ1-2; D not certain. Between the trimmed V and J ends, which lost 2 bases and 4 bases, there was a span of 8 bases. The germline V gene encodes CDR1 LGHNA and CDR2 YNFKEQ. This CDR3 region has 13 residues. As DNA, the CDR3 is TGTGCCAGCAGCCAACATCCTAGCTATGGCTACACCTTC. This translates into CASSQHPSYGYTF.

This rearrangement joins TRBV2 to TRBJ2-7, with D maybe TRBD1 (5 bases). The CDR3 covers 11 residues. The germline gives CDR1 SNHLY, CDR2 FYNNEI. Trimming left V 5 bases short and J 6 bases short, with 8 bases between. The CDR3 loop is CASSIRAEQYF. In DNA form, the CDR3 reads TGTGCCAGCAGTATCAGGGCCGAGCAGTACTTC.

V usage is TRBV10-3 and J usage is TRBJ2-3; perhaps TRBD2 as D (5 bases). V lost 7 bases to trimming and J lost 2 bases, with 10 bases between them. The germline gives CDR1 ENHRY, CDR2 SYGVKD. The length of the CDR3 is 13 residues. The CDR3 DNA reads as TGTGCCATCAAAGCAGGACTCACAGATACGCAGTATTTT. Its protein product is CAIKAGLTDTQYF.